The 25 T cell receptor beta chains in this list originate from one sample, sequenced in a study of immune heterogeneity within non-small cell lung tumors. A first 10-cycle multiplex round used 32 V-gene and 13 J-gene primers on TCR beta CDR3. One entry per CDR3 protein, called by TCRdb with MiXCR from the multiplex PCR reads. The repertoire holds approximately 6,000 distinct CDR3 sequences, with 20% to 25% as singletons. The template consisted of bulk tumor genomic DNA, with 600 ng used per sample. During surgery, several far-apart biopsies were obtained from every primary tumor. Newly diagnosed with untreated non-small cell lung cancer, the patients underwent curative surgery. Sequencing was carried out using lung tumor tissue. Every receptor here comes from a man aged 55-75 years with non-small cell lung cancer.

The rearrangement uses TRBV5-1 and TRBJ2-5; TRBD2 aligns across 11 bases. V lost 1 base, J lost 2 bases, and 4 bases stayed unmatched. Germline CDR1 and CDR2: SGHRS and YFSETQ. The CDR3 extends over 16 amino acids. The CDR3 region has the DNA TGCGCCAGCAGCTTGCGGGGACTAGCGGCACAAGAGACCCAGTACTTC. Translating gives CASSLRGLAAQETQYF.

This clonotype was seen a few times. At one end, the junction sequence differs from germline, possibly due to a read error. The CDR3 loop reads CASTLGTQGAGELFF. CDR3 coding DNA: TGCGCCAGCACCTTGGGTACACAGGGAGCCGGGGAGCTGTTTTTT. The chain is built from TRBV5-1 and TRBJ2-2, with D tentatively TRBD1 (6 bases). The CDR3 runs 15 residues. Germline CDR1 and CDR2: SGHRS and YFSETQ.

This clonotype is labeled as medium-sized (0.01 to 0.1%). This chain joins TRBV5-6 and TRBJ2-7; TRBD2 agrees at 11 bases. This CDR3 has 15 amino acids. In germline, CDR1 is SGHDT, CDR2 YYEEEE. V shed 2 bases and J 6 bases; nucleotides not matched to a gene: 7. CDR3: CASSLVAGGPVEQYF. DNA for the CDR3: TGTGCCAGCAGCTTAGTAGCGGGAGGGCCGGTCGAGCAGTACTTC.

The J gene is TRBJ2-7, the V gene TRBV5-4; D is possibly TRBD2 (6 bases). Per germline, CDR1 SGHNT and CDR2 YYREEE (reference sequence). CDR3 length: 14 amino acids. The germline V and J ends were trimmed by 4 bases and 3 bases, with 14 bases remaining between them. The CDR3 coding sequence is TGTGCCAGCAGCCTTAAGGGACTTCACTACGAGCAGTACTTC. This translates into CASSLKGLHYEQYF.

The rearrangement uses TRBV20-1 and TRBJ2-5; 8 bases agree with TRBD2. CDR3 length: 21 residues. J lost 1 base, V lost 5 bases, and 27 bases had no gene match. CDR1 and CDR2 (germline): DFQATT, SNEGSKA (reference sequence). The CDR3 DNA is TGCAGTGCTTTGTTTGGTTGTTTATGTAGCGGGAATGGGGAGACCCAAGAGACCCAGTACTTC. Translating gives CSALFGCLCSGNGETQETQYF.

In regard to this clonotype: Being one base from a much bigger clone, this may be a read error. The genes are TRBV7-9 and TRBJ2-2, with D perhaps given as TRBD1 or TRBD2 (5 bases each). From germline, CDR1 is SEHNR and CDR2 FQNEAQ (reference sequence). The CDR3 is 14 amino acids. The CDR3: CASSLVWGIGVLFF. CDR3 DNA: TGTGCCAGCAGCTTGGTATGGGGCATCGGGGTGCTGTTTTTT.

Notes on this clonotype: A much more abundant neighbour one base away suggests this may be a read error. CDR3 DNA sequence: TGCAGCGTGACGGCACAGGGTAATGAAAAACTGTTTTTT. Protein: CSVTAQGNEKLFF. J is TRBJ1-4 and V is TRBV29-1; perhaps TRBD1 as D (6 bases). The CDR3 consists of 13 residues. The ends were cut back, 6 bases at V and 4 bases at J, with 12 bases in the middle. Germline assignment: CDR1 SQVTM and CDR2 ANQGSEA.

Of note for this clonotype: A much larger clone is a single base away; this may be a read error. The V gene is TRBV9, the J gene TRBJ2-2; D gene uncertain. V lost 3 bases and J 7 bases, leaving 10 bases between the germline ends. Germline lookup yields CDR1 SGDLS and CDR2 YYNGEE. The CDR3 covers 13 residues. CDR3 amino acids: CASSAQLVGELFF. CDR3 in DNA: TGTGCCAGCAGCGCACAATTGGTCGGGGAGCTGTTTTTT.

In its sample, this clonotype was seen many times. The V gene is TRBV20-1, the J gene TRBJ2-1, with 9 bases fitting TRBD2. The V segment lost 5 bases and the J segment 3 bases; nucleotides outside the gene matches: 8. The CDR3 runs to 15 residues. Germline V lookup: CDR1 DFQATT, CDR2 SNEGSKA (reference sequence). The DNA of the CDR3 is TGCAGTGCTGGGGATAGCGGGAGTGTCTACAATGAGCAGTTCTTC. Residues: CSAGDSGSVYNEQFF.

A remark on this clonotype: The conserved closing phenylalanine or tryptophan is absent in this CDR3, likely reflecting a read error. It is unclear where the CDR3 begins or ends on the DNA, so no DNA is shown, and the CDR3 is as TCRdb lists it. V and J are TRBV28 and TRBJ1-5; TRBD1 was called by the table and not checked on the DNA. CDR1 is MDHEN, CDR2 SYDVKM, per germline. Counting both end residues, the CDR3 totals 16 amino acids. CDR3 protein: CASSLFSQGRNQPQQY.

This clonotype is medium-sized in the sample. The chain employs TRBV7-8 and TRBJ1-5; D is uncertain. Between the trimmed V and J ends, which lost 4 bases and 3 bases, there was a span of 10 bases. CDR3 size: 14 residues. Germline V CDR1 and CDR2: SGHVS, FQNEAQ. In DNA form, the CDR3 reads TGTGCCAGCAGCTGGCCGGGGTCCAATCAGCCCCAGCATTTT. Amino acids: CASSWPGSNQPQHF.

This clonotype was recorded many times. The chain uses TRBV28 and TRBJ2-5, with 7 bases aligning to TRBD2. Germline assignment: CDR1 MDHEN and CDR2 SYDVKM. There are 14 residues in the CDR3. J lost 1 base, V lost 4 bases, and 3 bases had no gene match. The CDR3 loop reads CASSYLAAQETQYF. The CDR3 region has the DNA TGTGCCAGCAGTTATCTAGCGGCCCAAGAGACCCAGTACTTC.

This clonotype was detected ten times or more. The CDR3 sequence is CAPPGLAGGISETQYF. The CDR3 region has the DNA TGTGCCCCCCCGGGACTAGCGGGAGGCATCAGCGAGACCCAGTACTTC. J is TRBJ2-5 and V is TRBV7-7; 15 nucleotides agree with TRBD2. The CDR3 covers 16 residues. V lost 11 bases, J lost 5 bases, and 12 bases stayed unmatched. The germline gives CDR1 SSHAT, CDR2 FNYEAQ (reference sequence).

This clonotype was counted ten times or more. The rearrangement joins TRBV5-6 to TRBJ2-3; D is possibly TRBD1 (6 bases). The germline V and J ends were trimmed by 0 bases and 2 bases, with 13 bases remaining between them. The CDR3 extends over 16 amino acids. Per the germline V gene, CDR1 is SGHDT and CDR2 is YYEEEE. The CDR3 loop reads CASSLVWGQVTDTQYF. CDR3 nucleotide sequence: TGTGCCAGCAGCTTGGTGTGGGGACAAGTCACAGATACGCAGTATTTT.

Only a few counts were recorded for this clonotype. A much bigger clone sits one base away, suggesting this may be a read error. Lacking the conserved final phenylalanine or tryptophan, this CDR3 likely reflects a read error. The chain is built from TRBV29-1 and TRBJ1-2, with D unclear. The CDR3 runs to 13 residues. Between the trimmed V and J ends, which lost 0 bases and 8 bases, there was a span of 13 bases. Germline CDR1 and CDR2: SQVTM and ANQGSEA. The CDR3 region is CSVEEEGSRGYTL. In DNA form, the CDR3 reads TGCAGCGTTGAAGAAGAGGGTTCGAGAGGCTACACCCTC.

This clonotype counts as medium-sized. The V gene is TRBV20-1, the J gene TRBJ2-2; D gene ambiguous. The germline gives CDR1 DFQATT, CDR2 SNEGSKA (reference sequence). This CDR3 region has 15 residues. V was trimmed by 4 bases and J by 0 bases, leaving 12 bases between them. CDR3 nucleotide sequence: TGCAGTGCTATTCCACTACCTGCGAACACCGGGGAGCTGTTTTTT. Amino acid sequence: CSAIPLPANTGELFF.

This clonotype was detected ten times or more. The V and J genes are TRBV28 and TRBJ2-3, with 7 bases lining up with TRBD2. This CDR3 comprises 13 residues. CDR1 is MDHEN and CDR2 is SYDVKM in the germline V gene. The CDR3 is CATTSASTDTQYF. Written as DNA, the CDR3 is TGTGCTACTACTAGCGCTAGCACAGATACGCAGTATTTT.

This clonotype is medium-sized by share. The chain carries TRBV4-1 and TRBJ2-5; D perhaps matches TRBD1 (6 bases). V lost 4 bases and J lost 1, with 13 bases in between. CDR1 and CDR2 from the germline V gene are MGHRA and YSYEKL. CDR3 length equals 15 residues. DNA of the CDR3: TGCGCCAGCAGCCTCCTGTTAGGGGGCCAAGAGACCCAGTACTTC. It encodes CASSLLLGGQETQYF.

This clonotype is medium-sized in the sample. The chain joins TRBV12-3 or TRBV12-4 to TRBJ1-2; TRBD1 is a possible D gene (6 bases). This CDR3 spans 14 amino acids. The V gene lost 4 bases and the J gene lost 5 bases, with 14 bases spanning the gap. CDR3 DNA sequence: TGTGCCAGCAGTTCCGGACAGTTTCGGTATGGCTACACCTTC. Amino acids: CASSSGQFRYGYTF.

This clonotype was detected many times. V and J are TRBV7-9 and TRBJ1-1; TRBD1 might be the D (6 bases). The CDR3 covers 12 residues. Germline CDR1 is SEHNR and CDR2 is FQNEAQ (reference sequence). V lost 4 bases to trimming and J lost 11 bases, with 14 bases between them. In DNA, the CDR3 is TGTGCCAGCAGCTGGAATCAAAGGGGGGCTTTCTTT. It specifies CASSWNQRGAFF.

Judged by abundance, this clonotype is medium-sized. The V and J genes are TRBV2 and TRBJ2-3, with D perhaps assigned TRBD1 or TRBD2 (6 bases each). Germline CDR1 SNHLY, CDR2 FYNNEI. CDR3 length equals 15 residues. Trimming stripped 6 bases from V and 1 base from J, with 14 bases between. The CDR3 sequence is CASRGGQVGTDTQYF. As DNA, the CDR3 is TGTGCCAGCAGAGGGGGGCAGGTGGGCACAGATACGCAGTATTTT.

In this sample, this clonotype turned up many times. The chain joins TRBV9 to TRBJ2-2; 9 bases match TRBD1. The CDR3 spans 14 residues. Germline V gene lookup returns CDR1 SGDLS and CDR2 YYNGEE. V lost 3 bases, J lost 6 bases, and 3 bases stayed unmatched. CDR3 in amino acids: CASSGTGGPGELFF. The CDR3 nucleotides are TGTGCCAGCAGCGGTACAGGGGGCCCCGGGGAGCTGTTTTTT.

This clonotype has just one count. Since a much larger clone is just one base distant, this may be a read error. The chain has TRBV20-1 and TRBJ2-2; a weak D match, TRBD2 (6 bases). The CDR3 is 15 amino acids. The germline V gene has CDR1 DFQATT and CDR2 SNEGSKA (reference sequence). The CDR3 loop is CSARSGFDLGGEPVF. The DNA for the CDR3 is TGCAGTGCTAGATCCGGGTTTGATTTGGGCGGGGAGCCGGTTTTT.

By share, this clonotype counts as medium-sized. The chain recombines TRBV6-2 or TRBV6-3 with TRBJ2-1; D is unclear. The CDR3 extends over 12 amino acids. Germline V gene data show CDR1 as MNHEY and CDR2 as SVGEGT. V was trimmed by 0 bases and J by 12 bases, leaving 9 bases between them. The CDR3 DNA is TGTGCCAGCAGTTACTCCCGTGAGCGGCAGTTCTTC. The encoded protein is CASSYSRERQFF.

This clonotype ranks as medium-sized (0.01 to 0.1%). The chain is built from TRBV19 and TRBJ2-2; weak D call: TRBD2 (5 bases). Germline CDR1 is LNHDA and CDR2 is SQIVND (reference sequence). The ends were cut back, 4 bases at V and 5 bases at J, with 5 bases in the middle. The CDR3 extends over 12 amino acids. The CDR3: CASSTGTGELFF. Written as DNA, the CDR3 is TGTGCCAGTAGTACGGGAACCGGGGAGCTGTTTTTT.